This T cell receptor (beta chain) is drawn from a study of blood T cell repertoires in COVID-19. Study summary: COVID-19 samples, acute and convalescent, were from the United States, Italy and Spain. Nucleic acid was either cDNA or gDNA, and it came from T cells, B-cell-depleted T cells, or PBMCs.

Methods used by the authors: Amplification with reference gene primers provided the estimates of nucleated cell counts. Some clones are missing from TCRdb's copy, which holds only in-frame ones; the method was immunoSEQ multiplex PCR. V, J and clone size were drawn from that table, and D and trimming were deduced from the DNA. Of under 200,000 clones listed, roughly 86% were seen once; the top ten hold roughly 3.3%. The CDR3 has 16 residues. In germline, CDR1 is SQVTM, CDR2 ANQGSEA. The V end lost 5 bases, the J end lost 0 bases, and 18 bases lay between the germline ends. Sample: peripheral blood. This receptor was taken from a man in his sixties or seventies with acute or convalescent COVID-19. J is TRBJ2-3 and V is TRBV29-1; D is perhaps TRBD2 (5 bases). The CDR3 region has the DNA TGCAGCGTTTTATCGTACCGGACTTCTAGCACAGATACGCAGTATTTT. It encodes CSVLSYRTSSTDTQYF.